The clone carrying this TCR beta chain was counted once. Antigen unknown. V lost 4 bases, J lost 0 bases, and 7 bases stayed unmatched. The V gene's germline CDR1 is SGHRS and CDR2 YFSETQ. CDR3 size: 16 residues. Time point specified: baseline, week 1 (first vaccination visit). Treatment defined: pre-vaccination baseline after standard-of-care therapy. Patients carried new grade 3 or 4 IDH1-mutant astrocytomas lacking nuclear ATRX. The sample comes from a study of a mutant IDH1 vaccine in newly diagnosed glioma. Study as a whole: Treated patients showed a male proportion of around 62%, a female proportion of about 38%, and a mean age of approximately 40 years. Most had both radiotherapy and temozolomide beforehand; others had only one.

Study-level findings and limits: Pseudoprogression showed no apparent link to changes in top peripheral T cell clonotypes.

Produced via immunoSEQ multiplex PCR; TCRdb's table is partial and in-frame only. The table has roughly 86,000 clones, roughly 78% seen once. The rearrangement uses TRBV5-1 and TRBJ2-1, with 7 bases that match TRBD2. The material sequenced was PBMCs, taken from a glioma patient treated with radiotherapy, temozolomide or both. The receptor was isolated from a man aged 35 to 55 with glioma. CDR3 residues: CASSVLARSSYNEQFF. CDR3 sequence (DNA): TGCGCCAGCAGCGTACTAGCGAGGAGCTCCTACAATGAGCAGTTCTTC.